Below, 21 T cell receptor beta chains from the same sample are listed, as sequenced in a study of technical replicates of blood from several donors. Profiled with immunoSEQ multiplex PCR; TCRdb holds only in-frame clones, not every one. This repertoire shows 75,000 to 100,000 clones, about 94% found once; its top ten account for 0.2% to 0.25%. The sequencing input was T cells isolated from PBMCs. The receptors come from a human donor in good health.

This chain uses TRBV5-1 with TRBJ1-4; the match to TRBD1 covers 11 bases. The germline CDR1 and CDR2 sequences are SGHRS and YFSETQ. This CDR3 contains 13 residues. V shed 5 bases, J shed 6 bases, and the junction held 0 bases outside the gene matches. CDR3 nucleotide sequence: TGCGCCAGCAGGGGACAGGGGGATGAAAAACTGTTTTTT. Amino acid sequence: CASRGQGDEKLFF.

This chain uses TRBV21-1 with TRBJ2-6; the table's TRBD2 call for D was not verified on the DNA. TRBV21-1 has pseudogene status. CDR3 length: 14 residues. CDR3 protein: CASSPLTGANVLTF. DNA of the CDR3: TGTGCCAGCAGCCCTCTAACTGGGGCCAACGTCCTGACTTTC.

The chain joins TRBV7-9 to TRBJ1-1, with 7 nucleotides matching TRBD1. Germline V lookup: CDR1 SEHNR, CDR2 FQNEAQ (reference sequence). The CDR3 is 15 residues long. With 0 bases clipped from V and 5 bases from J, the junction kept 6 bases outside the gene matches. In nucleotides, the CDR3 is TGTGCCAGCAGCTTAGCACGCTCAGGGGGAACTGAAGCTTTCTTT. This translates into CASSLARSGGTEAFF. The full variable domain, rest sourced from reference TRBV7-9 and TRBJ1-1, is DTGVSQNPRHKITKRGQNVTFRCDPISEHNRLYWYRQTLGQGPEFLTYFQNEAQLEKSRLLSDRFSAERPKGSFSTLEIQRTEQGDSAMYLCASSLARSGGTEAFFGQGTRLTVV.

This chain uses TRBV7-9 with TRBJ2-1, with 8 bases lining up with TRBD2. The CDR3 runs to 15 residues. V was clipped by 5 bases and J by 5 bases; unmatched bases: 8. Germline V gene data show CDR1 as SEHNR and CDR2 as FQNEAQ (reference sequence). The CDR3 DNA reads as TGTGCCAGCAGCGCGGGGGGCGTTGACCACAATGAGCAGTTCTTC. This translates into CASSAGGVDHNEQFF.

The chain links TRBV27 to TRBJ2-1, with 8 bases matching TRBD2. V shed 7 bases and J 9 bases; nucleotides not matched to a gene: 5. This CDR3 has 12 residues. Germline CDR1 MNHEY, CDR2 SMNVEV (reference sequence). This CDR3 reads CASISGSTEQFF. Written as DNA, the CDR3 is TGTGCCAGCATAAGCGGGAGTACTGAGCAGTTCTTC.

The rearrangement links TRBV6-1 to TRBJ1-2, with 7 bases matching TRBD1. This CDR3 is built from 15 residues. V shed 2 bases, J shed 6 bases, and the junction held 9 bases outside the gene matches. Germline V CDR1 and CDR2: MNHNS, SASEGT. CDR3 nucleotide sequence: TGTGCCAGCAGTGAAAAGGAGACAGGGCTTAATGGCTACACCTTC. Encoded protein: CASSEKETGLNGYTF.

V is TRBV5-1 and J is TRBJ2-1; tentatively, D is TRBD2 (6 bases). This CDR3 region has 13 residues. The germline CDR1 and CDR2 sequences are SGHRS and YFSETQ. The V end was cut by 2 bases, the J end by 8 bases, with 11 bases between. CDR3 residues: CASSFQGGDEQFF. In DNA form, the CDR3 reads TGCGCCAGCAGCTTTCAGGGAGGCGATGAGCAGTTCTTC.

This rearrangement joins TRBV5-6 to TRBJ2-4; possible D gene TRBD1, 5 bases. CDR3 length: 15 residues. Germline lookup yields CDR1 SGHDT and CDR2 YYEEEE. The V end lost 2 bases, the J end lost 5 bases, and 14 bases lay between the germline ends. The CDR3: CASSFFSREENIQYF. The DNA for the CDR3 is TGTGCCAGCAGCTTTTTTTCCAGGGAAGAAAACATTCAGTACTTC.

The rearrangement links TRBV2 to TRBJ2-5, with D tentatively TRBD2 (7 bases). Germline-derived CDR1 and CDR2 are SNHLY and FYNNEI. The CDR3 is 17 amino acids. V lost 7 bases to trimming and J lost 4 bases, with 25 bases between them. The CDR3 DNA is TGTGCCAGCAAAAGGGGTGGAGGGGGGGGTTTGGGAGAGACCCAGTACTTC. It yields the protein CASKRGGGGGLGETQYF.

The chain is built from TRBV5-1 and TRBJ2-1; D is perhaps TRBD1 (6 bases). Trimming cost V 5 bases and J 7 bases, with 22 bases left between them. The length of the CDR3 is 16 residues. From germline, CDR1 is SGHRS and CDR2 YFSETQ. The CDR3 nucleotides are TGCGCCAGCAGTACCTCTGCCCTACAGGGTTTGAATGAGCAGTTCTTC. It translates to CASSTSALQGLNEQFF.

CDR3 amino acids: CASSTGNTEAFF. DNA for the CDR3: TGTGCCAGTTCCACAGGGAACACTGAAGCTTTCTTT. The chain is built from TRBV28 and TRBJ1-1; tentative D call: TRBD1 (5 bases). Trimming pared 9 bases from V and 1 base from J, leaving 9 bases between. Germline V lookup: CDR1 MDHEN, CDR2 SYDVKM. This CDR3 comprises 12 residues.

The rearrangement links TRBV7-9 to TRBJ1-6; the match to TRBD1 covers 10 bases. The CDR3 runs 17 residues. V lost 5 bases and J lost 7; bases outside the gene matches: 11. CDR1 is SEHNR, CDR2 FQNEAQ, per germline (reference sequence). CDR3 bases: TGTGCCAGCAGCGCGATTCGGACAGGGGGAACCAATTCACCCCTCCACTTT. Translating gives CASSAIRTGGTNSPLHF.

The chain employs TRBV14 and TRBJ2-1; a possible D gene is TRBD2 (6 bases). Per the germline V gene, CDR1 is SGHDN and CDR2 is FVKESK. V shed 4 bases and J shed 5 bases, with 21 bases lying between them. The CDR3 has 17 residues. The chain's CDR3 is CASSRYFTGARDNEQFF. CDR3 nucleotide sequence: TGTGCCAGCAGCCGATACTTTACGGGAGCCCGCGACAATGAGCAGTTCTTC.

The chain couples TRBV5-1 to TRBJ1-1; D gene unclear. The CDR3 contains 13 residues. V lost 5 bases and J 0 bases, leaving 8 bases between the germline ends. Germline CDR1 SGHRS, CDR2 YFSETQ. The CDR3 DNA reads as TGCGCCAGCAGTCCCAACATGAACACTGAAGCTTTCTTT. As protein: CASSPNMNTEAFF.

The V call is TRBV5-1, the J call TRBJ1-4; the match to TRBD1 covers 7 bases. The V segment lost 2 bases and the J segment 1 base; nucleotides outside the gene matches: 5. The length of the CDR3 is 16 residues. Germline lookup yields CDR1 SGHRS and CDR2 YFSETQ. CDR3 amino acids: CASSFRQGGTNEKLFF. In DNA form, the CDR3 reads TGCGCCAGCAGCTTCCGACAGGGAGGAACTAATGAAAAACTGTTTTTT.

The chain joins TRBV5-6 to TRBJ1-2; tentatively, D is TRBD1 (6 bases). The CDR3 loop spans 13 amino acids. V dropped 0 bases and J dropped 4 bases, with 7 bases sitting between them. CDR1 is SGHDT, CDR2 YYEEEE, per germline. CDR3 DNA sequence: TGTGCCAGCAGCTTGGCCAGGGGCTATGGCTACACCTTC. Translation gives CASSLARGYGYTF. Full variable domain (outside the CDR3, taken from reference TRBV5-6 and TRBJ1-2): DAGVTQSPTHLIKTRGQQVTLRCSPKSGHDTVSWYQQALGQGPQFIFQYYEEEERQRGNFPDRFSGHQFPNYSSELNVNALLLGDSALYLCASSLARGYGYTFGSGTRLTVV.

The chain is built from TRBV5-4 and TRBJ1-1, with D perhaps TRBD1 (5 bases). CDR1 is SGHNT, CDR2 YYREEE, per germline (reference sequence). This CDR3 has 13 residues. Trimming left V 0 bases short and J 6 bases short, with 9 bases between. CDR3 coding DNA: TGTGCCAGCAGCTTGGGCAGGGCCCCTGAAGCTTTCTTT. This translates into CASSLGRAPEAFF.

A note on this clone: The germline gene is not matched at one end of the junction; a read error may be the cause. This chain uses TRBV18 with TRBJ1-6, with D uncertain. The CDR3 length is 16 residues. Looked up from germline, CDR1 is KGHSH and CDR2 is LQKENI. The CDR3 loop reads CASSPEESSYNSLLHF. CDR3 bases: TGTGCCAGCTCACCCGAGGAGAGCTCCTATAATTCACTCCTCCACTTT. The variable domain in full, completed from reference TRBV18 and TRBJ1-6, reads NAGVMQNPRHLVRRRGQEARLRCSPMKGHSHVYWYRQLPEEGLKFMVYLQKENIIDESGMPKERFSAEFPKEGPSILRIQQVVRGDSAAYFCASSPEESSYNSLLHFGNGTRLTVT.

The chain recombines TRBV5-1 with TRBJ1-5; D perhaps matches TRBD1 (6 bases). Germline values: CDR1 SGHRS, CDR2 YFSETQ. V was pared by 4 bases and J by 0 bases, with 11 bases between. The CDR3 loop spans 15 amino acids. Here the CDR3 DNA reads TGCGCCAGCAGCGTGGGACACAATAGCAATCAGCCCCAGCATTTT. The encoded protein is CASSVGHNSNQPQHF. Combining the CDR3 with reference TRBV5-1 and TRBJ1-5 gives the whole variable domain KAGVTQTPRYLIKTRGQQVTLSCSPISGHRSVSWYQQTPGQGLQFLFEYFSETQRNKGNFPGRFSGRQFSNSRSEMNVSTLELGDSALYLCASSVGHNSNQPQHFGDGTRLSIL.

Concerning this clone: Other DNA sequences within the sample encode an identical CDR3. This chain uses TRBV6-1 with TRBJ1-2; D uncertain. With 3 bases removed from V and 8 bases from J, the gap between germline ends came to 4 bases. Germline V lookup: CDR1 MNHNS, CDR2 SASEGT. The CDR3 runs to 10 residues. Here the CDR3 DNA reads TGTGCCAGCAGTGAGCTAGGCTACACCTTC. Translating gives CASSELGYTF.

V and J are TRBV18 and TRBJ2-7, with unresolved D. CDR3 length: 14 amino acids. V was cut by 0 bases and J by 1 base, with 7 bases left in between. Germline CDR1 KGHSH, CDR2 LQKENI. This chain's CDR3 is CASSPPHGSYEQYF. The CDR3 DNA reads as TGTGCCAGCTCACCACCTCACGGTTCCTACGAGCAGTACTTC. The full variable domain, with the rest looked up from reference TRBV18 and TRBJ2-7, is NAGVMQNPRHLVRRRGQEARLRCSPMKGHSHVYWYRQLPEEGLKFMVYLQKENIIDESGMPKERFSAEFPKEGPSILRIQQVVRGDSAAYFCASSPPHGSYEQYFGPGTRLTVT.